The 12 T cell receptor beta chains below all came from one sample that was sequenced in a study of T cells in Graves' hyperthyroidism and ophthalmopathy. Amplification of TCR beta CDR3 regions was performed using RNA transcripts as template. Carried out on the TCR CDR3, a first-round RT-PCR used the HTBI primer set. From the multiplex PCR reads, TCRdb called clonotypes with MiXCR, one entry per CDR3 protein. The data hold under 550,000 distinct CDR3 sequences, with roughly 13% observed a single time. The material sequenced was blood. These receptors all stem from a woman aged 18-29 years with Graves' hyperthyroidism.

This clonotype was recorded at least ten times. The rearrangement links TRBV28 to TRBJ2-5; D is tentatively TRBD1 or TRBD2 (5 bases each). The V and J ends lost 2 bases and 0 bases respectively, with 10 bases between them. Germline loops: CDR1 MDHEN, CDR2 SYDVKM. This CDR3 spans 15 amino acids. Here the CDR3 DNA reads TGTGCCAGCAGTTTAGTAGGGACGTACCAAGAGACCCAGTACTTC. It is translated as CASSLVGTYQETQYF.

This clonotype was observed a handful of times. CDR3 amino acids: CSVGPMYNEQFF. The CDR3 bases are TGCAGCGTGGGACCGATGTACAATGAGCAGTTCTTC. The chain has TRBV29-1 and TRBJ2-1, with D perhaps given as TRBD1 or TRBD2 (5 bases each). Germline V lookup: CDR1 SQVTM, CDR2 ANQGSEA. The CDR3 contains 12 residues. V shed 6 bases and J shed 4 bases, with 10 bases lying between them.

As regards this clonotype: This CDR3 fails to terminate in the conserved phenylalanine or tryptophan, so it likely reflects a read error. The chain is built from TRBV6-1 and TRBJ2-7; unclear D gene. V was cut by 5 bases and J by 1 base, with 9 bases left in between. The CDR3 length is 13 residues. CDR1 is MNHNS, CDR2 SASEGT, per germline. The CDR3: CASSPDGSYEQYL. In nucleotides, the CDR3 is TGTGCCAGCAGTCCGGATGGGTCCTACGAGCAGTACCTC.

This clonotype was picked up a small number of times. The V gene is TRBV5-6, the J gene TRBJ2-5, with D unresolved. Per germline, CDR1 SGHDT and CDR2 YYEEEE. V was shortened by 0 bases and J by 7 bases, with 10 bases between the two germline ends. The CDR3 runs to 13 residues. CDR3 nucleotide sequence: TGTGCCAGCAGCTTGGTTGCCCTGGGGACCCAGTACTTC. Translated, it gives CASSLVALGTQYF.

The chain has TRBV29-1 and TRBJ2-7, with D unresolved. This CDR3 comprises 13 residues. From germline, CDR1 is SQVTM and CDR2 ANQGSEA. V was pared by 3 bases and J by 0 bases, with 9 bases between. CDR3 DNA sequence: TGCAGCGTTGACGGTGGCGGCTCCTACGAGCAGTACTTC. Its translation: CSVDGGGSYEQYF.

This rearrangement joins TRBV7-3 to TRBJ1-1; TRBD1 matches 7 bases. Germline V gene data show CDR1 as SGHTA and CDR2 as FQGTGA. The CDR3 covers 13 residues. V dropped 5 bases and J dropped 5; count of bases not matched to a gene: 5. The CDR3 DNA reads as TGTGCCAGCAGCGCAGGGGGGTTTACTGAAGCTTTCTTT. This gives the protein CASSAGGFTEAFF.

This clonotype was seen many times. The V gene is TRBV10-1, the J gene TRBJ2-7; no reliable D call. V was pared by 0 bases and J by 2 bases, with 8 bases between. This CDR3 comprises 14 residues. Germline CDR1 reads WNHNN; CDR2 reads SYGVQD (reference sequence). DNA of the CDR3: TGCGCCAGCAGTGAGTCGGGCAGCCCCTACGAGCAGTACTTC. This sequence encodes CASSESGSPYEQYF.

This clonotype was detected many times. This chain uses TRBV6-1 with TRBJ2-1; 12 bases agree with TRBD2. The CDR3 contains 15 residues. CDR1 is MNHNS, CDR2 SASEGT, per germline. The V gene end was trimmed by 7 bases and the J gene end by 9 bases; junction bases not matched to a gene: 10. The CDR3 DNA is TGTGCCAGCACCGACCTAGCGGGAGGGCCAAGTGAGCAGTTCTTC. It specifies CASTDLAGGPSEQFF.

This clonotype was detected ten times or more. This chain uses TRBV27 with TRBJ1-1; possible D gene TRBD1, 5 bases. The CDR3 consists of 14 residues. V was shortened by 3 bases and J by 0 bases, with 8 bases between the two germline ends. CDR1 is MNHEY and CDR2 is SMNVEV in the germline V gene (reference sequence). The CDR3 loop reads CASSFRQMNTEAFF. CDR3 coding DNA: TGTGCCAGCAGTTTTCGACAGATGAACACTGAAGCTTTCTTT.

In its sample, this clonotype was seen once. At one of its ends the junction is not consistent with the germline gene, which may arise from a read error. This chain links TRBV3-1 with TRBJ2-1; D is ambiguous. CDR1 and CDR2 (germline): LGHDT, YNNKEL (reference sequence). The CDR3 contains 13 residues. CDR3 amino acids: CAISQDVERQQFF. Here the CDR3 DNA reads TGTGCCATCAGCCAAGATGTCGAGAGACAGCAGTTCTTC.

This clonotype has just a few counts. The chain couples TRBV30 to TRBJ2-5, with D perhaps being TRBD1 or TRBD2 (5 bases each). CDR1 and CDR2 (germline): GTSNPN, SVGIG (reference sequence). The CDR3 sequence is 12 residues long. Between the trimmed V and J ends, which lost 4 bases and 5 bases, there was a span of 11 bases. CDR3 sequence (DNA): TGTGCCTGGACTGGGGGATTCGAGACCCAGTACTTC. Residues: CAWTGGFETQYF.

This rearrangement joins TRBV7-9 to TRBJ2-2; TRBD2 aligns across 10 bases. Germline V gene lookup returns CDR1 SEHNR and CDR2 FQNEAQ (reference sequence). CDR3 length: 14 residues. V was clipped by 5 bases and J by 7 bases; unmatched bases: 4. The CDR3 DNA follows: TGTGCCAGCAGCCCGACTAGCGGGCGCGGGGAGCTGTTTTTT. This gives the protein CASSPTSGRGELFF.